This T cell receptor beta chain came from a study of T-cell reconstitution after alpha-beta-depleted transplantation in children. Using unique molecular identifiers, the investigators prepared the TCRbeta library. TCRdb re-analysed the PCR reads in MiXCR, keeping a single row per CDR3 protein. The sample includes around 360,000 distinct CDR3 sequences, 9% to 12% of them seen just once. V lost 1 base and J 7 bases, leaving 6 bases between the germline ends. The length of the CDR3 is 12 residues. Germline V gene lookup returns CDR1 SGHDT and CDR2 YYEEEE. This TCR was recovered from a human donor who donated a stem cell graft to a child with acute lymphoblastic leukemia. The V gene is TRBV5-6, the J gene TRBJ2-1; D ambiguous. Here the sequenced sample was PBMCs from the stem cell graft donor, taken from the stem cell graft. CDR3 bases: TGTGCCAGCAGCTTGTTACGTAATGAGCAGTTCTTC. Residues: CASSLLRNEQFF.